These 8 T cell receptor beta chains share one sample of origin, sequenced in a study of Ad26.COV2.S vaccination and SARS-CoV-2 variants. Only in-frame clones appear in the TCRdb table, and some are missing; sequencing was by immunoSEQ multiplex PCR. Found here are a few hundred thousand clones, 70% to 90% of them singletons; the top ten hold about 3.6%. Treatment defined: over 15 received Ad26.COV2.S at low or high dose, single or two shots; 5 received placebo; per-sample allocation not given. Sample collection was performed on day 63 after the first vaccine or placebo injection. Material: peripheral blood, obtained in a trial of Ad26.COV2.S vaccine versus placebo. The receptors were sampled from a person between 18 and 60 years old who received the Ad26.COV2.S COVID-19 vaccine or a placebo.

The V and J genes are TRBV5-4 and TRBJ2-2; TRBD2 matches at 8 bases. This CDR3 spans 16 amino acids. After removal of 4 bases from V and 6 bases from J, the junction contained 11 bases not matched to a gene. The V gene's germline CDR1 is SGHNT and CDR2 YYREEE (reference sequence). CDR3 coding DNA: TGTGCCAGCAGCCAACGGAGCGGGCGGGGGGCCGGGGAGCTGTTTTTT. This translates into CASSQRSGRGAGELFF.

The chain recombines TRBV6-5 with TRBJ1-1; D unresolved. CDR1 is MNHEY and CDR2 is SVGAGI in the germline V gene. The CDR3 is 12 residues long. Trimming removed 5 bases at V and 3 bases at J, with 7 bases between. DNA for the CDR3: TGTGCCAGCAGTCTTACTTACACTGAAGCTTTCTTT. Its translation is CASSLTYTEAFF.

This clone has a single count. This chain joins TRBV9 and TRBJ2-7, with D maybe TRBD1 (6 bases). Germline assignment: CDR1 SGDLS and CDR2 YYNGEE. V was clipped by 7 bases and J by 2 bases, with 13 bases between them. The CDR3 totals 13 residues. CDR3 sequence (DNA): TGTGCCAGCTCACAGGGACACACCTACGAGCAGTACTTC. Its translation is CASSQGHTYEQYF.

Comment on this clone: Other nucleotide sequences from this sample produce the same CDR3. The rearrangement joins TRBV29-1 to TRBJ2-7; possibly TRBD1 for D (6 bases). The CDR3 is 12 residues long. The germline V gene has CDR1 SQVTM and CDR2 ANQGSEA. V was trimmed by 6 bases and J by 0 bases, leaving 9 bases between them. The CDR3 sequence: CSVTGISYEQYF. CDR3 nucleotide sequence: TGCAGCGTGACAGGAATCTCCTACGAGCAGTACTTC.

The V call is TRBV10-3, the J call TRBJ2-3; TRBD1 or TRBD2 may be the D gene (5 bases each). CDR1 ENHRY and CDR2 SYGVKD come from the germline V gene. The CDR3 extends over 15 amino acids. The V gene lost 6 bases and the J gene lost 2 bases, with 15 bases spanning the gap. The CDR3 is CAISLRGTDTDTQYF. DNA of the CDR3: TGTGCCATCAGCCTGAGAGGGACGGACACAGATACGCAGTATTTT.

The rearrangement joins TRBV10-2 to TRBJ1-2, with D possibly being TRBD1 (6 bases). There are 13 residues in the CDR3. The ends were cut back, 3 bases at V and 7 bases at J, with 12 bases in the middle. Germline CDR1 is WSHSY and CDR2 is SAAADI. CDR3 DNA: TGCGCCAGCAGTGACGGGGGGGCCGCTGGCTACACCTTC. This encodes CASSDGGAAGYTF.

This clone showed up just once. The CDR3 protein is CSVDQGFQETQYF. The CDR3 DNA reads TGCAGCGTTGATCAGGGATTTCAAGAGACCCAGTACTTC. The chain recombines TRBV29-1 with TRBJ2-5, with D perhaps matching TRBD1 (5 bases). The CDR3 extends over 13 amino acids. Germline CDR1 is SQVTM and CDR2 is ANQGSEA. V lost 3 bases, J lost 2 bases, and 10 bases lay in between.

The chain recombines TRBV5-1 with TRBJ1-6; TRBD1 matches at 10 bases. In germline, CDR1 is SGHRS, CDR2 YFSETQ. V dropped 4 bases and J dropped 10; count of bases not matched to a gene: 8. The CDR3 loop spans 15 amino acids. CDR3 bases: TGCGCCAGCAGCCCAGGGACAGGGGTGCAGTCACCCCTCCACTTT. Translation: CASSPGTGVQSPLHF.